The present T cell receptor beta chain was sequenced within a study of cytomegalovirus exposure and HLA in healthy donors. Whole-study findings and limits: Associated with cytomegalovirus, according to the listing, were 170 or so TCR beta chains. Highly shared sequence variants in one cluster were likely a sequencing artifact.

Both 60 Vbeta primers and 13 Jbeta primers went into the PCR. Profiled with immunoSEQ multiplex PCR; TCRdb holds only in-frame clones, not every one. The table lists about 120,000 clones, around 64% of them singletons. This clone was observed a handful of times. Its antigen remains unknown. The sample taken for sequencing was PBMCs. The TCR was taken from a woman in her 30s in good health and CMV-seronegative.

The CDR3 nucleotides read TGTGCCAGTAGTATTTATGACTCCTCTGGAAACACCATATATTTT. Protein sequence: CASSIYDSSGNTIYF. The chain joins TRBV19 to TRBJ1-3; D remains unclear. Per the germline V gene, CDR1 is LNHDA and CDR2 is SQIVND (reference sequence). This CDR3 region has 15 residues. V was pared by 3 bases and J by 0 bases, with 9 bases between.